This TCR beta chain was documented in a study of blood T cells in healthy people across ages. For the second PCR, which ran for about 6 to 12 cycles, a sample-barcoded 5' primer and a J-beta primer mix were used. TCRdb re-analysed the 5' RACE reads in MiXCR, keeping a single row per CDR3 protein. The sample has around 1.5 million distinct CDR3 sequences; about 35% are singletons. This clonotype was observed a few times. Trimming shortened V by 4 bases and J by 8 bases, and 8 bases separated the two germline ends. CDR1 SQVTM and CDR2 ANQGSEA come from the germline V gene. The CDR3 has 10 residues. The chain joins TRBV29-1 to TRBJ1-2; D remains unclear. The sequence derives from a woman in her twenties or thirties in good health. Sequencing used blood. The CDR3 DNA sequence: TGCAGCGTTGTAAGCGACGGCTACACCTTC. It translates to CSVVSDGYTF.